Shown below are 29 T cell receptor beta chains from a single sample sequenced in a study of blood T cell repertoires in COVID-19. TCRdb's table, derived via immunoSEQ multiplex PCR, lists solely in-frame clones and lacks some. The table records 93,000 or so clones, roughly 85% of them present only once. The sequencing sample was made of peripheral blood. These receptors all stem from a man in his fifties or sixties in a cohort sampled during active COVID-19.

This chain joins TRBV6-6 and TRBJ2-1; 15 bases agree with TRBD2. This CDR3 contains 15 residues. J lost 7 bases, V lost 8 bases, and 6 bases had no gene match. The germline V gene encodes CDR1 MNHNY and CDR2 SVGAGI (reference sequence). CDR3: CASSGLAGGRNEQFF. In nucleotides, the CDR3 is TGTGCCAGCTCCGGACTAGCGGGGGGGAGGAATGAGCAGTTCTTC.

V and J are TRBV11-2 and TRBJ2-5, with a tentative D call TRBD1 (5 bases). This CDR3 has 15 amino acids. Deletions cut 0 bases from V and 4 bases from J, with 12 bases between. Germline CDR1 reads SGHAT; CDR2 reads FQNNGV. CDR3 in DNA: TGTGCCAGCAGCTTAGATGGCAGGGTAATAGAGACCCAGTACTTC. Residues: CASSLDGRVIETQYF.

Written as DNA, the CDR3 is TGTGCCAGCAGCTCCAAGACAGGGGGGGGAGAGACCCAGTACTTC. This codes for CASSSKTGGGETQYF. The chain couples TRBV13 to TRBJ2-5, with 9 bases identical to TRBD1. Trimming removed 4 bases from V and 4 bases from J; junction bases left unmatched: 7. The CDR3 length is 15 residues. CDR1 and CDR2 from the germline V gene are PRHDT and FYEKMQ (reference sequence).

J is TRBJ2-2 and V is TRBV7-2, with 9 bases fitting TRBD2. The CDR3 has 16 amino acids. Germline CDR1 and CDR2: SGHTA and FQGNSA. The trim removed 1 base at V and 5 bases at J, leaving 5 bases unmatched. CDR3 loop: CASSLGAGGATGELFF. The CDR3 DNA reads TGTGCCAGCAGCTTAGGAGCGGGGGGAGCGACCGGGGAGCTGTTTTTT.

The chain recombines TRBV7-9 with TRBJ2-2, with D maybe TRBD1 (5 bases). CDR1 is SEHNR and CDR2 is FQNEAQ in the germline V gene (reference sequence). V was cut by 1 base and J by 6 bases, with 6 bases left in between. This CDR3 is built from 13 residues. The CDR3 coding sequence is TGTGCCAGCAGCTTAGAAGGGGCCGGGGAGCTGTTTTTT. It encodes CASSLEGAGELFF. Combining the CDR3 with reference TRBV7-9 and TRBJ2-2 gives the whole variable domain DTGVSQNPRHKITKRGQNVTFRCDPISEHNRLYWYRQTLGQGPEFLTYFQNEAQLEKSRLLSDRFSAERPKGSFSTLEIQRTEQGDSAMYLCASSLEGAGELFFGEGSRLTVL.

The chain employs TRBV4-3 and TRBJ2-2; possible D gene TRBD2, 5 bases. The germline V gene encodes CDR1 LGHNA and CDR2 YSLEER. The CDR3 has 14 residues. Trimming pared 2 bases from V and 1 base from J, leaving 5 bases between. The CDR3 is CASSQRGNTGELFF. As DNA, the CDR3 is TGCGCCAGCAGCCAACGGGGGAACACCGGGGAGCTGTTTTTT.

This chain connects TRBV27 to TRBJ1-2, with D possibly matching TRBD1 (6 bases). Germline CDR1 reads MNHEY; CDR2 reads SMNVEV (reference sequence). The ends were cut back, 5 bases at V and 4 bases at J, with 14 bases in the middle. This CDR3 region has 14 residues. CDR3 in amino acids: CASSTRQVGYGYTF. As DNA, the CDR3 is TGTGCCAGCAGTACCCGACAGGTGGGCTATGGCTACACCTTC.

The rearrangement uses TRBV5-1 and TRBJ1-4, with 7 bases fitting TRBD1. CDR1 and CDR2 (germline): SGHRS, YFSETQ. The CDR3 covers 17 residues. J gave up 0 bases and V 1 base, and 6 bases lay outside the gene matches. CDR3 DNA sequence: TGCGCCAGCAGCTTGCCGACAGGGCTAGCAACTAATGAAAAACTGTTTTTT. Its protein product is CASSLPTGLATNEKLFF. Supplemented by reference TRBV5-1 and TRBJ1-4, the full variable domain reads KAGVTQTPRYLIKTRGQQVTLSCSPISGHRSVSWYQQTPGQGLQFLFEYFSETQRNKGNFPGRFSGRQFSNSRSEMNVSTLELGDSALYLCASSLPTGLATNEKLFFGSGTQLSVL.

This CDR3 is CASSVDPRTLTSYEQYV. The CDR3 DNA follows: TGTGCCAGCAGCGTAGACCCACGGACACTCACCTCCTACGAGCAGTACGTC. V usage is TRBV9 and J usage is TRBJ2-7, with D possibly TRBD1 on 5 matching bases. Germline assignment: CDR1 SGDLS and CDR2 YYNGEE. V was clipped by 0 bases and J by 0 bases, with 16 bases between them. This CDR3 contains 17 residues.

The chain combines TRBV18 with TRBJ2-1; 9 nucleotides agree with TRBD1. The CDR3 runs to 15 residues. The ends lost 3 bases at V and 6 bases at J; junction bases unmatched: 6. Germline V gene data show CDR1 as KGHSH and CDR2 as LQKENI. The DNA of the CDR3 is TGTGCCAGCTCACCTTGGACAGGGGCAGGCAATGAGCAGTTCTTC. It translates to CASSPWTGAGNEQFF.

The chain combines TRBV3-1 (or the pseudogene TRBV3-2) with TRBJ1-1; 7 bases fit TRBD1. The CDR3 extends over 13 amino acids. CDR1 and CDR2 (germline): LGHDT, YNNKEL (reference sequence). V lost 1 base and J lost 11; bases outside the gene matches: 7. The CDR3 DNA reads TGTGCCAGCAGCCAAGGACAGGGACGTCCGGCTTTCTTT. Translating gives CASSQGQGRPAFF.

About this clone itself: The sample has other DNA sequences that encode this CDR3 too. The V gene is TRBV7-6, the J gene TRBJ2-2, with 16 bases aligning to TRBD2. With V trimmed by 3 bases and J by 5 bases, 0 bases remained unmatched. Looked up from germline, CDR1 is SGHVS and CDR2 is FNYEAQ. CDR3 size: 16 residues. DNA of the CDR3: TGTGCCAGCAGCTTGGGACTAGCGGGGGGGACCGGGGAGCTGTTTTTT. Its protein is CASSLGLAGGTGELFF.

The CDR3 region has the DNA TGTGCCAGCAGTTACGGGACTGGAGGAGATTTGGAGCAGTTCTTC. This gives the protein CASSYGTGGDLEQFF. The genes are TRBV6-5 and TRBJ2-1, with D perhaps matching TRBD2 (6 bases). This CDR3 comprises 15 residues. V was trimmed by 2 bases and J by 10 bases, leaving 18 bases between them. Germline loops: CDR1 MNHEY, CDR2 SVGAGI.

The rearrangement joins TRBV3-1 (or the pseudogene TRBV3-2) to TRBJ2-5; 7 bases line up with TRBD1. J was trimmed by 5 bases and V by 4 bases; bases with no gene match: 13. Germline V gene sequence: CDR1 LGHDT, CDR2 YNNKEL (reference sequence). CDR3 length: 16 residues. The CDR3 here is CASSLRGGRGTETQYF. In DNA form, the CDR3 reads TGTGCCAGCAGCCTTAGAGGAGGCAGGGGGACGGAGACCCAGTACTTC.

V and J are TRBV19 and TRBJ1-5; 7 positions match TRBD1. Trimming at V came to 10 bases and at J to 2 bases, leaving 8 bases not matched to a gene. The CDR3 totals 14 residues. In germline, CDR1 is LNHDA, CDR2 SQIVND (reference sequence). CDR3 sequence reads: CAISTTGGNQPQHF. The DNA of the CDR3 is TGTGCCATCTCAACTACAGGGGGCAATCAGCCCCAGCATTTT.

This chain joins TRBV5-1 and TRBJ2-3, with TRBD2 matching 7 bases. CDR3 size: 13 residues. Per the germline V gene, CDR1 is SGHRS and CDR2 is YFSETQ. With 6 bases clipped from V and 1 base from J, the junction kept 2 bases outside the gene matches. CDR3: CASTSGGTDTQYF. CDR3 nucleotide sequence: TGCGCCAGCACAAGCGGGGGCACAGATACGCAGTATTTT.

The chain is built from TRBV10-1 and TRBJ2-5; a possible D gene is TRBD2 (6 bases). Trimming pared 6 bases from V and 0 bases from J, leaving 14 bases between. The germline V gene has CDR1 WNHNN and CDR2 SYGVQD (reference sequence). The CDR3 contains 15 residues. CDR3 sequence (DNA): TGCGCCAGCAGAGACGAGACTAGGGACCAAGAGACCCAGTACTTC. This gives the protein CASRDETRDQETQYF.

V and J are TRBV7-2 and TRBJ1-1; D not certain. The length of the CDR3 is 11 residues. V shed 5 bases and J shed 3 bases, with 4 bases lying between them. The germline V gene has CDR1 SGHTA and CDR2 FQGNSA. The CDR3 DNA is TGTGCCAGCAGCCCGGACACTGAAGCTTTCTTT. Amino acids: CASSPDTEAFF. The whole variable domain, filled in from reference TRBV7-2 and TRBJ1-1, reads GAGVSQSPSNKVTEKGKDVELRCDPISGHTALYWYRQSLGQGLEFLIYFQGNSAPDKSGLPSDRFSAERTGGSVSTLTIQRTQQEDSAVYLCASSPDTEAFFGQGTRLTVV.

This clone was picked up a small number of times. The chain has TRBV3-1 (or the pseudogene TRBV3-2) and TRBJ1-3; D is uncertain. Trimming left V 2 bases short and J 0 bases short, with 5 bases between. The CDR3 has 14 amino acids. Germline CDR1 reads LGHDT; CDR2 reads YNNKEL (reference sequence). CDR3 sequence reads: CASSQPGSGNTIYF. The CDR3 DNA reads TGTGCCAGCAGCCAACCAGGCTCTGGAAACACCATATATTTT.

This chain connects TRBV3-1 (or the pseudogene TRBV3-2) to TRBJ1-3; D unresolved. Germline lookup yields CDR1 LGHDT and CDR2 YNNKEL (reference sequence). V was shortened by 3 bases and J by 0 bases, with 15 bases between the two germline ends. This CDR3 spans 17 amino acids. The DNA of the CDR3 is TGTGCCAGCAGCCACCTTGGTGGAGGAAGCTCTGGAAACACCATATATTTT. Protein product: CASSHLGGGSSGNTIYF.

The rearrangement uses TRBV9 and TRBJ2-5; no firm D call. V was clipped by 4 bases and J by 2 bases, with 3 bases between them. The CDR3 sequence is 11 residues long. The germline gives CDR1 SGDLS, CDR2 YYNGEE. The CDR3 DNA reads TGTGCCAGCAGCTCACAAGAGACCCAGTACTTC. Protein product: CASSSQETQYF.

This clone was counted between two and nine times. This chain links TRBV7-9 with TRBJ1-4, with D possibly TRBD1 on 5 matching bases. The germline CDR1 and CDR2 sequences are SEHNR and FQNEAQ (reference sequence). Trimming pared 5 bases from V and 5 bases from J, leaving 15 bases between. The CDR3 covers 15 residues. The CDR3 sequence is CASSTPRAANEKLFF. The DNA for the CDR3 is TGTGCCAGCAGCACACCCAGGGCAGCAAATGAAAAACTGTTTTTT.

The chain recombines TRBV11-3 with TRBJ2-5; tentative D call: TRBD2 (5 bases). The germline V and J ends were trimmed by 5 bases and 3 bases, with 7 bases remaining between them. CDR1 is SGHNT, CDR2 YENEEA, per germline. The CDR3 is 12 amino acids. CDR3 residues: CASSQAEETQYF. As DNA, the CDR3 is TGTGCCAGCAGCCAAGCGGAAGAGACCCAGTACTTC.

This chain joins TRBV18 and TRBJ1-5; D is unresolved. Trimming removed 2 bases from V and 4 bases from J, with 15 bases in between. Germline lookup yields CDR1 KGHSH and CDR2 LQKENI. The CDR3 loop spans 16 amino acids. CDR3 protein: CASSPTPPGGNQPQHF. CDR3 in DNA: TGTGCCAGCTCACCAACCCCCCCTGGAGGGAATCAGCCCCAGCATTTT.

This clone appeared a few times. This chain joins TRBV3-1 (or the pseudogene TRBV3-2) and TRBJ1-3; TRBD1 matches 7 bases. This CDR3 is built from 15 residues. Germline CDR1 reads LGHDT; CDR2 reads YNNKEL (reference sequence). With V trimmed by 4 bases and J by 0 bases, 3 bases remained unmatched. CDR3 region: CASSRDSSSGNTIYF. In DNA, the CDR3 is TGTGCCAGCAGCCGGGACAGTAGCTCTGGAAACACCATATATTTT.

The gene calls are TRBV10-2 and TRBJ1-2, with no clear D. CDR3 length: 14 residues. Trimming took off 2 bases at V and 4 bases at J, with 11 bases between the two ends. Germline V gene data show CDR1 as WSHSY and CDR2 as SAAADI. The CDR3 bases are TGCGCCAGCAGTGAGGGTGGGCCGGCCTATGGCTACACCTTC. It is translated as CASSEGGPAYGYTF.

The chain has TRBV14 and TRBJ1-2; no clear D gene. Germline V gives CDR1 SGHDN, CDR2 FVKESK. The germline V and J ends were trimmed by 4 bases and 0 bases, with 12 bases remaining between them. CDR3 length: 15 amino acids. CDR3 loop: CASSPHGTPNYGYTF. CDR3 DNA sequence: TGTGCCAGCAGCCCCCATGGCACACCTAACTATGGCTACACCTTC.

This clone was found once. This chain's CDR3 is CASSPGDIQYF. In DNA form, the CDR3 reads TGTGCCAGCTCACCGGGAGACATTCAGTACTTC. The chain carries TRBV18 and TRBJ2-4, with a possible D match to TRBD2 (5 bases). The CDR3 spans 11 residues. The germline V gene encodes CDR1 KGHSH and CDR2 LQKENI. The ends were cut back, 3 bases at V and 8 bases at J, with 5 bases in the middle.

The rearrangement joins TRBV2 to TRBJ1-3; D possibly corresponds to TRBD1 (6 bases). The V gene lost 5 bases and the J gene lost 0 bases, with 14 bases spanning the gap. CDR3 length: 16 residues. Germline V gene data show CDR1 as SNHLY and CDR2 as FYNNEI. Written as DNA, the CDR3 is TGTGCCAGCAGTCCTACGACAGGATCCTCTGGAAACACCATATATTTT. Encoded protein: CASSPTTGSSGNTIYF.